This TCR beta chain was recovered during a study of cytomegalovirus exposure and HLA in healthy donors. Study background: A subsequent analysis reported that the 120 or so validation repertoires were produced on the same platform that had also been used for the 600 to 700 first-cohort repertoires.

Study-wide points: Confirmation was obtained in vitro that three CMV-associated chains are specific for CMV antigens. One later analysis, an examination of the 120 or so validation repertoires, found that first-cohort TCR clusters tended to co-occur in them. The classifier, whose performance was assessed in both the original and validation cohorts, reportedly diagnosed cytomegalovirus status with high specificity and sensitivity.

As concerns this clone: Its target is unknown.

Using immunoSEQ multiplex PCR, the repertoire was profiled, and TCRdb retains in-frame clones only, with some absent. The table lists 100,000 to 150,000 clones, around nine tenths of them singletons. CDR1 and CDR2 (germline): MDHEN, SYDVKM. The CDR3 totals 18 residues. V lost 5 bases and J lost 1, with 23 bases in between. Material: PBMCs. This chain uses TRBV28 with TRBJ1-1; perhaps TRBD1 as D (5 bases). This sequence was found in a woman aged 18 to 35 in good health and CMV-seronegative. The CDR3 reads CASSGSYRWGRPNTEAFF. The CDR3 nucleotides are TGTGCCAGCAGTGGCTCCTACAGATGGGGCCGCCCGAACACTGAAGCTTTCTTT.